A selection of T cell receptor beta chains follows, all from one sample in a study of blood T cells in healthy people across ages. One entry per CDR3 protein results from TCRdb running MiXCR on the 5' RACE reads. The sample lists about 620,000 distinct CDR3 sequences; around 52% were seen once. The sample comprised blood. These receptor sequences come from a woman aged 80 or older in good health. Each CDR3 is given with its conserved first and last residue. A D gene is named only where the DNA matches it firmly. The listing skips clone size in some rows; elsewhere it reads once, few, many or a size class.

size: .
J: TRBJ2-1
D: TRBD1
V: TRBV12-3/TRBV12-4
CDR3: CASTLGQANEQFF
DNA: TGTGCCAGCACCTTGGGACAGGCCAATGAGCAGTTCTTC

size: .
J: TRBJ2-3
D: .
V: TRBV12-3/TRBV12-4
CDR3: CARAGGDTQYF
DNA: TGTGCCAGAGCCGGCGGAGATACGCAGTATTTT

size: .
J: TRBJ1-1
D: .
V: TRBV15
CDR3: CATSKDLPGAEAFF
DNA: TGTGCCACCAGCAAAGACCTACCGGGGGCTGAAGCTTTCTTT

size: .
J: TRBJ2-5
D: .
V: TRBV29-1
CDR3: CSVDRSKWGKETQYF
DNA: TGCAGCGTTGACAGGTCAAAATGGGGCAAAGAGACCCAGTACTTC

size: .
J: TRBJ2-1
D: .
V: TRBV2
CDR3: CASSTTSSPYNEQFF
DNA: TGTGCCAGCAGTACTACTAGCAGTCCGTACAATGAGCAGTTCTTC

size: .
J: TRBJ2-1
D: TRBD2
V: TRBV7-6
CDR3: CASSPGLVISEQFF
DNA: TGTGCCAGCAGCCCGGGACTAGTTATAAGTGAGCAGTTCTTC

size: .
J: TRBJ2-7
D: .
V: TRBV9
CDR3: CASSVATGTDEQYF
DNA: TGTGCCAGCAGCGTAGCTACAGGGACTGACGAGCAGTACTTC

size: .
J: TRBJ2-7
D: .
V: TRBV9
CDR3: CASTTIGLPPYEQYF
DNA: TGTGCCAGCACGACGATTGGACTTCCGCCCTACGAGCAGTACTTC

size: .
J: TRBJ2-2
D: .
V: TRBV20-1
CDR3: CSASGGRNTGELFF
DNA: TGCAGTGCTAGCGGGGGTAGGAACACCGGGGAGCTGTTTTTT

size: many
J: TRBJ2-1
D: TRBD1
V: TRBV3-1
CDR3: CASSLRQGARFDEQFF
DNA: TGTGCCAGCAGCCTCCGACAGGGGGCGAGGTTTGATGAGCAGTTCTTC

size: many
J: TRBJ2-1
D: TRBD2
V: TRBV11-1
CDR3: CASSLEGLQNNEQFF
DNA: TGTGCCAGCAGCTTAGAGGGACTACAAAACAATGAGCAGTTCTTC

size: few
J: TRBJ2-3
D: TRBD1
V: TRBV7-6
CDR3: CASGTGTTDTQYF
DNA: TGTGCCAGCGGGACAGGGACAACAGATACGCAGTATTTT

size: .
J: TRBJ1-6
D: .
V: TRBV10-3
CDR3: CAISDGRGNSPLHF
DNA: TGTGCCATCAGTGATGGACGGGGAAATTCACCCCTCCACTTT

size: .
J: TRBJ2-3
D: .
V: TRBV20-1
CDR3: CSAFTDREETDTQYF
DNA: TGCAGTGCTTTCACCGACAGGGAGGAGACAGATACGCAGTATTTT

size: .
J: TRBJ2-1
D: .
V: TRBV4-3
CDR3: CASSQGGPLNEQFF
DNA: TGCGCCAGCAGCCAAGGGGGCCCCCTCAATGAGCAGTTCTTC

size: .
J: TRBJ2-2
D: .
V: TRBV24-1
CDR3: CATSDSLGRAGNTGELFF
DNA: TGTGCCACCAGTGACTCCCTGGGCCGGGCCGGGAACACCGGGGAGCTGTTTTTT

size: .
J: TRBJ2-1
D: .
V: TRBV20-1
CDR3: CSALHGVYDEQFF
DNA: TGCAGCGCCCTCCACGGAGTCTACGATGAGCAGTTCTTC

size: .
J: TRBJ1-1
D: TRBD1
V: TRBV20-1
CDR3: CSAPLGQADTEAFF
DNA: TGCAGTGCGCCGCTAGGACAGGCGGACACTGAAGCTTTCTTT

size: many
J: TRBJ2-1
D: .
V: TRBV5-1
CDR3: CASSPRGSNEQFF
DNA: TGCGCCAGCAGCCCAAGAGGGAGCAATGAGCAGTTCTTC

size: many
J: TRBJ1-5
D: TRBD1
V: TRBV7-2
CDR3: CASSSGTGHQPQHF
DNA: TGTGCCAGCAGCTCCGGGACAGGGCATCAGCCCCAGCATTTT

size: .
J: TRBJ2-7
D: .
V: TRBV5-6
CDR3: CASSLAGFRRDEQYF
DNA: TGTGCCAGCAGCTTGGCCGGGTTCCGTAGGGACGAGCAGTACTTC

size: many
J: TRBJ2-7
D: .
V: TRBV5-1
CDR3: CASSLQGINEQYF
DNA: TGCGCCAGCAGCTTGCAGGGGATCAACGAGCAGTACTTC

size: few
J: TRBJ2-1
D: .
V: TRBV6-6
CDR3: CASSAAYGRGANEQFF
DNA: TGTGCCAGCAGCGCGGCCTACGGGAGAGGTGCTAATGAGCAGTTCTTC

size: .
J: TRBJ2-5
D: .
V: TRBV5-1
CDR3: CASSKDGHKQETQYF
DNA: TGCGCCAGCAGCAAAGATGGACATAAACAAGAGACCCAGTACTTC

size: many
J: TRBJ2-1
D: .
V: TRBV2
CDR3: CASSDIGTTNNEQFF
DNA: TGTGCCAGCAGTGACATCGGGACAACTAACAATGAGCAGTTCTTC

size: .
J: TRBJ2-5
D: TRBD2
V: TRBV7-2
CDR3: CTSSLEGLAGPNEQYF
DNA: TGTACCAGCAGCTTGGAGGGACTAGCGGGCCCTAATGAGCAGTACTTC

size: .
J: TRBJ2-1
D: TRBD1
V: TRBV5-1
CDR3: CASSLTGGVYEQFF
DNA: TGCGCCAGCAGCTTGACAGGGGGCGTCTATGAGCAGTTCTTC

size: many
J: TRBJ2-5
D: .
V: TRBV30
CDR3: CAWSDSRVQYF
DNA: TGTGCCTGGAGTGACTCCAGGGTCCAGTACTTC

size: .
J: TRBJ2-1
D: .
V: TRBV30
CDR3: CAWSDVGGPYNEQFF
DNA: TGTGCCTGGAGTGATGTCGGGGGCCCCTACAATGAGCAGTTCTTC

size: many
J: TRBJ2-3
D: .
V: TRBV7-3
CDR3: CASSLSLASTDTQYF
DNA: TGTGCCAGCAGCTTATCCCTAGCTAGTACAGATACGCAGTATTTT

size: many
J: TRBJ2-3
D: .
V: TRBV18
CDR3: CASSGNRADTQYF
DNA: TGTGCCAGCTCAGGAAACAGAGCAGATACGCAGTATTTT